This T cell receptor beta chain was profiled in a study of T cells in Graves' hyperthyroidism and ophthalmopathy. Study overall: Pretreatment peripheral blood was obtained at initial diagnosis.

Study-level findings and limits: The blood repertoire included most of the expanded thyroid clonotypes above 0.001.

Losses at the gene ends were 0 bases for V and 5 bases for J; bases not matched to a gene: 0. The germline V gene encodes CDR1 LGHDT and CDR2 YNNKEL (reference sequence). CDR3 length equals 14 residues. It was considered stable Graves' hyperthyroidism when ophthalmopathy did not progress within 18 months. Diagnostic decisions used clinical symptoms, serum thyroxine and TRAb, thyroid ultrasound and orbital computed tomography. In this sample, this clonotype turned up many times. Its antigen is not known. Researchers took RNA transcripts and amplified the TCR beta CDR3 regions from them. Researchers ran a first-round RT-PCR on the TCR CDR3 using the HTBI primer set. TCRdb independently ran MiXCR on the multiplex PCR reads; one entry per CDR3 protein. In the table there are hundreds of thousands of distinct CDR3 sequences, approximately 14% of which are singletons.

This clonotype was obtained from a woman between 18 and 30 years old with Graves' hyperthyroidism. J is TRBJ2-2 and V is TRBV3-1, with 7 bases aligning to TRBD2. The sample taken for sequencing was blood. The CDR3 DNA sequence: TGTGCCAGCAGCCAAGACGGGGGGACCGGGGAGCTGTTTTTT. Amino acid sequence: CASSQDGGTGELFF.